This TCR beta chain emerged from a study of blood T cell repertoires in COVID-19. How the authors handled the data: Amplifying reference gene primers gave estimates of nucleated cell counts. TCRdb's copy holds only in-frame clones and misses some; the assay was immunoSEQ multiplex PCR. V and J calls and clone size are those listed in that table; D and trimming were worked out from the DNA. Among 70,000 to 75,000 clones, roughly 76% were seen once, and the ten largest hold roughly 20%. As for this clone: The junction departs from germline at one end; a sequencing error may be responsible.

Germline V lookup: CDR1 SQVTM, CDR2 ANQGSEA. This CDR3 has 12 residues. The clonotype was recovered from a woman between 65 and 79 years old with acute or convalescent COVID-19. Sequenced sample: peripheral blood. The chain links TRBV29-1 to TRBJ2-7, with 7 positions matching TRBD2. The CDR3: CSVVGLQYEKYF. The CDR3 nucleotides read TGCAGCGTTGTGGGACTACAATACGAGAAGTACTTC.